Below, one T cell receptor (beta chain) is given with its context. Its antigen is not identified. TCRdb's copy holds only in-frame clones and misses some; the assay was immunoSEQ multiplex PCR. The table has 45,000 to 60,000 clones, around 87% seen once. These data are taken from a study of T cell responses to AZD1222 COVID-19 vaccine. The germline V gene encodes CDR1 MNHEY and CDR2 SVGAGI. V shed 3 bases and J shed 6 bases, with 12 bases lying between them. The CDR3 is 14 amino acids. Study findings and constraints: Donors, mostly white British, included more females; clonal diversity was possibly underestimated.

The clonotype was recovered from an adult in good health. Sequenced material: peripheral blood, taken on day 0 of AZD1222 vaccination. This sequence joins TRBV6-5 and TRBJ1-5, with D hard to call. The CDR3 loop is CASSYGGTSQPQHF. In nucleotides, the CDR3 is TGTGCCAGCAGTTATGGAGGTACATCTCAGCCCCAGCATTTT.